This T cell receptor beta chain derives from a study of T cells in Graves' hyperthyroidism and ophthalmopathy. For the study at large: Peripheral blood draws took place at initial diagnosis, ahead of any treatment. Findings and caveats of the study: Ophthalmopathy could be told apart from stable hyperthyroidism with a 13 V-J model.

With 5 bases removed from V and 5 bases from J, the gap between germline ends came to 15 bases. This CDR3 comprises 13 residues. Germline V lookup: CDR1 GTSNPN, CDR2 SVGIG (reference sequence). This clonotype was seen many times. The antigen is unknown. Blood dates from first hyperthyroidism diagnosis, before any ophthalmopathy symptoms. RNA transcripts were the template for amplifying TCR beta CDR3 regions. HTBI primers were the set used in a first-round RT-PCR of the TCR CDR3. A single record per CDR3 protein comes from TCRdb applying MiXCR to the multiplex PCR reads. The sample contains under 300,000 distinct CDR3 sequences, roughly 15% of which appear only once.

The sample was blood. This clonotype was obtained from a woman aged 45-60 years with Graves' hyperthyroidism that later progressed to Graves' ophthalmopathy. V usage is TRBV30 and J usage is TRBJ1-2; D gene unclear. The CDR3 region is CAWSMDPPYGYTF. The CDR3 DNA reads as TGTGCCTGGTCCATGGACCCTCCGTATGGCTACACCTTC.